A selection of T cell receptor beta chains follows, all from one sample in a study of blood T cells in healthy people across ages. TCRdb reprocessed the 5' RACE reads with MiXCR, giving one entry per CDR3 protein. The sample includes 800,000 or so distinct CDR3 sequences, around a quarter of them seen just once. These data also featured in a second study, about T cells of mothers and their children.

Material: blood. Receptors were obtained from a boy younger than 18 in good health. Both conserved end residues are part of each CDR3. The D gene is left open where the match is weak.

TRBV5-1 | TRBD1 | CASSLLAGGPTNEKLFF
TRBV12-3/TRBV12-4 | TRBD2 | CASSLGGGVAKNIQYF
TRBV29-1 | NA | CSVQAWGQTEAFF
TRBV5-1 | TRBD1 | CASSGGTGTYEQYF
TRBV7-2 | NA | CASSLATPIYNEQFF
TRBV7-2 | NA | CASSLGPTGELFF
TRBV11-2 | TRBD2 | CASSNIRGGAGEQYF
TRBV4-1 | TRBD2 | CASSQERGASNEQFF
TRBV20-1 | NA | CSANQGLPRPQHF
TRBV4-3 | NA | CASSQDRGWVSNEQFF
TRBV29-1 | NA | CSALTGDYEQHF
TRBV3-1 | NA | CASSPILGTQYF
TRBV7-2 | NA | CASSPNGGSSPLHF
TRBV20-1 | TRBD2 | CSARDLSGTGQPQETQYF
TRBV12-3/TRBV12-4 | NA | CASTPRAGKADTQYF
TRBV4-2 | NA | CASENRESYEQFF
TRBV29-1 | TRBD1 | CSVDTDRDTEAFF
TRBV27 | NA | CASSSETYEQYF
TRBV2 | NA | CASSFGQDGLLEQYF
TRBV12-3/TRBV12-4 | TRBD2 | CASSSRGLAGETQCF
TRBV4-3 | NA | CASSQESDSGKNIQYF
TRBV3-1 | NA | CASSPGGGQSGYTF
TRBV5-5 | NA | CASSLAWGVDEQYF
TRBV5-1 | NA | CASSLDAGTVAQETQYF
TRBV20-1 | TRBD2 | CSAPTHTSGSYEQYF
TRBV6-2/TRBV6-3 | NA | CASSFSPWTDTQYF
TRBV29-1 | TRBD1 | CSGGPTGGECYLHSLHF
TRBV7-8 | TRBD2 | CASSRLAGGETQYF
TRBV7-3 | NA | CASSLAGQLETQYF
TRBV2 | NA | CASSEVGLDGYTF
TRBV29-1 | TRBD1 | CSAKPPGQDNEQFF
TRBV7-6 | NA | CASSLLPSDSDKNIQYF
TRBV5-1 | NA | CASSDRGEEGGWSYTF
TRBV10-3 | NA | CAISVTDNYGYTF
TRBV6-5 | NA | CASSRGGGGTEAFF
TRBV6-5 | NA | CASSYEREDRNEQFF
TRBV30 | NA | CAWRSWGLDGGSGGYTF
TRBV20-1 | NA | CSARENRAGEKLFF
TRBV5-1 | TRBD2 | CASRPGLAGGSGEQFF
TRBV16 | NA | CASSRGISGQPQHF
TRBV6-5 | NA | CASSYSSSSYGYTF
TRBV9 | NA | CASSGGSTDTTYEQYF
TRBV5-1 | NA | CASSSKREVLGETQYF
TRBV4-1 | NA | CASSQVGGPLANYGYTF
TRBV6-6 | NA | CASSYSRQVYEQYF
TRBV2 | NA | CAQGQSRTGELFF
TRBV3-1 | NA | CASSQAAGQTYGYTF
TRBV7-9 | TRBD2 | CASSPRTSGAPGAQYF
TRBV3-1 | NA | CASSHNNSPLHF
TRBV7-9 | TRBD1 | CASSLLGTGRTDTQYF
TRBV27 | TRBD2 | CASSLASGYEQFF